These T cell receptor beta chains were read from a single sample in a study of PD-1 blockade in classical Hodgkin lymphoma. Method: immunoSEQ multiplex PCR; TCRdb's copy keeps in-frame clones and lacks some. The sample gives about 21,000 clones, around 80% of which show up once; 7.2% is in the top ten. Sequenced material: peripheral blood mononuclear cells (PBMCs), taken before the fourth cycle of nivolumab. These receptor sequences come from a human donor with classical Hodgkin lymphoma. Each CDR3 is given with its conserved first and last residue. A D gene is named only where the DNA matches it firmly. Rows give clone size only sometimes, using once, few, many, or a class for an expanded clone.

J gene: TRBJ2-3
D gene: -
V gene: TRBV27
clone size: -
CDR3 protein: CASSLYRGGTDTQYF
CDR3 DNA: TGTGCCAGCAGCCTCTATAGGGGTGGCACAGATACGCAGTATTTT

J gene: TRBJ2-7
D gene: -
V gene: TRBV28
clone size: -
CDR3 protein: CASSLRGYSYEQYF
CDR3 DNA: TGTGCCAGCAGTTTAAGGGGCTACTCCTACGAGCAGTACTTC

J gene: TRBJ2-7
D gene: -
V gene: TRBV7-8
clone size: -
CDR3 protein: CASSLQYEQYF
CDR3 DNA: TGTGCCAGCAGCTTGCAATACGAGCAGTACTTC

J gene: TRBJ2-3
D gene: -
V gene: TRBV30
clone size: -
CDR3 protein: CAWSVFSLGGSTDTQYF
CDR3 DNA: TGTGCCTGGAGTGTTTTCTCCCTCGGCGGGAGCACAGATACGCAGTATTTT

J gene: TRBJ2-7
D gene: TRBD1
V gene: TRBV28
clone size: -
CDR3 protein: CASSPGQDLEQYF
CDR3 DNA: TGTGCCAGCAGTCCCGGACAGGATCTCGAGCAGTACTTC

J gene: TRBJ1-1
D gene: TRBD1
V gene: TRBV30
clone size: medium-sized
CDR3 protein: CAWYSRQGRKNTEAFF
CDR3 DNA: TGTGCCTGGTATTCACGACAGGGGAGGAAGAACACTGAAGCTTTCTTT

J gene: TRBJ1-5
D gene: -
V gene: TRBV4-2
clone size: -
CDR3 protein: CASSQGDPTIVQPQHF
CDR3 DNA: TGTGCCAGCAGCCAAGGAGACCCAACTATTGTGCAGCCCCAGCATTTT

J gene: TRBJ2-1
D gene: TRBD2
V gene: TRBV6-1
clone size: -
CDR3 protein: CASSKTSGGADEQFF
CDR3 DNA: TGTGCCAGCAGTAAGACTAGCGGGGGGGCTGATGAGCAGTTCTTC

J gene: TRBJ2-3
D gene: TRBD2
V gene: TRBV10-3
clone size: -
CDR3 protein: CAISEDGGDTDTQYF
CDR3 DNA: TGTGCCATCAGTGAAGACGGGGGGGACACAGATACGCAGTATTTT

J gene: TRBJ1-6
D gene: TRBD1
V gene: TRBV27
clone size: -
CDR3 protein: CASSLWWRQGSSYNSPLHF
CDR3 DNA: TGTGCCAGCAGTTTATGGTGGCGACAGGGAAGCTCCTATAATTCACCCCTCCACTTT

J gene: TRBJ2-1
D gene: -
V gene: TRBV7-9
clone size: few
CDR3 protein: CASRGDRVSYNEQFF
CDR3 DNA: TGTGCCAGCAGGGGAGACAGAGTTTCCTACAATGAGCAGTTCTTC

J gene: TRBJ2-7
D gene: -
V gene: TRBV5-1
clone size: -
CDR3 protein: CASSLAGRRYEQYF
CDR3 DNA: TGCGCCAGCAGCTTGGCGGGCAGGAGGTACGAGCAGTACTTC

J gene: TRBJ1-2
D gene: -
V gene: TRBV7-3
clone size: medium-sized
CDR3 protein: CASGLPQAPDGYTF
CDR3 DNA: TGTGCCAGCGGGTTGCCTCAGGCCCCAGATGGCTACACCTTC

J gene: TRBJ2-7
D gene: -
V gene: TRBV18
clone size: -
CDR3 protein: CASSEQGGIIYEQYF
CDR3 DNA: TGTGCCAGCTCAGAACAGGGGGGGATTATCTACGAGCAGTACTTC

J gene: TRBJ2-4
D gene: TRBD1
V gene: TRBV18
clone size: -
CDR3 protein: CASSPPLGTGGENIQYF
CDR3 DNA: TGTGCCAGCTCACCACCTCTTGGGACAGGGGGCGAAAACATTCAGTACTTC

J gene: TRBJ1-5
D gene: -
V gene: TRBV6-5
clone size: -
CDR3 protein: CASSPTSLHDQPQHF
CDR3 DNA: TGTGCCAGCAGCCCGACATCACTACACGATCAGCCCCAGCATTTT

J gene: TRBJ1-1
D gene: TRBD1
V gene: TRBV5-1
clone size: -
CDR3 protein: CASSLQTGGLNTEAFF
CDR3 DNA: TGCGCCAGCAGCTTACAAACAGGGGGTCTGAACACTGAAGCTTTCTTT

J gene: TRBJ2-3
D gene: -
V gene: TRBV7-9
clone size: -
CDR3 protein: CASNLPGLPDTQYF
CDR3 DNA: TGTGCCAGCAACTTACCGGGACTCCCAGATACGCAGTATTTT

J gene: TRBJ1-4
D gene: -
V gene: TRBV12-5
clone size: -
CDR3 protein: CASGLPTGDNGEKLFF
CDR3 DNA: TGTGCTAGTGGTTTGCCTACAGGAGACAATGGAGAAAAACTGTTTTTT

J gene: TRBJ1-1
D gene: TRBD1
V gene: TRBV28
clone size: -
CDR3 protein: CASLATGGNTEAFF
CDR3 DNA: TGTGCCAGCTTGGCGACAGGGGGCAACACTGAAGCTTTCTTT

J gene: TRBJ2-3
D gene: TRBD1
V gene: TRBV4-3
clone size: few
CDR3 protein: CASSQARDSPSTDTQYF
CDR3 DNA: TGCGCCAGCAGCCAAGCCCGGGACAGTCCTAGCACAGATACGCAGTATTTT

J gene: TRBJ2-7
D gene: -
V gene: TRBV6-1
clone size: -
CDR3 protein: CASSADYEQYF
CDR3 DNA: TGTGCCAGCAGTGCGGATTACGAGCAGTACTTC

J gene: TRBJ2-5
D gene: TRBD1
V gene: TRBV5-4
clone size: -
CDR3 protein: CASSPQGGVVWETQYF
CDR3 DNA: TGTGCCAGCAGCCCACAGGGGGGTGTCGTCTGGGAGACCCAGTACTTC

J gene: TRBJ2-3
D gene: -
V gene: TRBV27
clone size: -
CDR3 protein: CASSRSTDTQYF
CDR3 DNA: TGTGCCAGCAGCAGGTCAACAGATACGCAGTATTTT

J gene: TRBJ2-3
D gene: -
V gene: TRBV7-2
clone size: once
CDR3 protein: CASSISTSDTQYF
CDR3 DNA: TGTGCCAGCAGTATATCAACTTCAGATACGCAGTATTTT

J gene: TRBJ2-5
D gene: -
V gene: TRBV7-9
clone size: -
CDR3 protein: CASSGGTQYF
CDR3 DNA: TGTGCCAGCAGCGGGGGGACCCAGTACTTC

J gene: TRBJ1-6
D gene: TRBD1
V gene: TRBV6-1
clone size: -
CDR3 protein: CASSEHYLDRSVPLHF
CDR3 DNA: TGTGCCAGCAGTGAGCACTATTTGGACAGGTCTGTGCCCCTCCACTTT

J gene: TRBJ1-6
D gene: -
V gene: TRBV2
clone size: -
CDR3 protein: CASRGPANSPLHF
CDR3 DNA: TGTGCCAGCAGAGGACCTGCCAATTCACCCCTCCACTTT